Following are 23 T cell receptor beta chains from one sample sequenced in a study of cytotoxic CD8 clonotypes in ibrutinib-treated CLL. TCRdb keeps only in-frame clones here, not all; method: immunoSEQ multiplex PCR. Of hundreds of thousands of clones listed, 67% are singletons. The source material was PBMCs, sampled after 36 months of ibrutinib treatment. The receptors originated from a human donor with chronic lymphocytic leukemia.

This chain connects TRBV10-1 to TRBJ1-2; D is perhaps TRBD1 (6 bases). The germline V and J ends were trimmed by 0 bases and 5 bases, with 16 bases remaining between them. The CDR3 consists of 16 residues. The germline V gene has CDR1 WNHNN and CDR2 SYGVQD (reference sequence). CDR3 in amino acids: CASSESAGTRWYGYTF. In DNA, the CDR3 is TGCGCCAGCAGTGAGTCCGCCGGGACACGGTGGTATGGCTACACCTTC.

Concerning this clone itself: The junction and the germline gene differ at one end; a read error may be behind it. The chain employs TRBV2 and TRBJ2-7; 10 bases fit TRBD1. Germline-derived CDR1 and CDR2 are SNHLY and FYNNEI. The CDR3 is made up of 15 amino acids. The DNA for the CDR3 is TGTGCCAGCAGGGAAGGGACAGGGGTAGGCTACGAGCAGTACTTC. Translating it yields CASREGTGVGYEQYF. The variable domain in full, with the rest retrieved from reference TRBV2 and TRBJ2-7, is EPEVTQTPSHQVTQMGQEVILRCVPISNHLYFYWYRQILGQKVEFLVSFYNNEISEKSEIFDDQFSVERPDGSNFTLKIRSTKLEDSAMYFCASREGTGVGYEQYFGPGTRLTVT.

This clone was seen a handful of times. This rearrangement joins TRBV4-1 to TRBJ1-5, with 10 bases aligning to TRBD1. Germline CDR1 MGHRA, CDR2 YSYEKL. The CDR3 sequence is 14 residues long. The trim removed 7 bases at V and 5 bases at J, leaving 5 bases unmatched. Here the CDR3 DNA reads TGCGCCAGCACCTATGGGACAGGGGATCAGCCCCAGCATTTT. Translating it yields CASTYGTGDQPQHF.

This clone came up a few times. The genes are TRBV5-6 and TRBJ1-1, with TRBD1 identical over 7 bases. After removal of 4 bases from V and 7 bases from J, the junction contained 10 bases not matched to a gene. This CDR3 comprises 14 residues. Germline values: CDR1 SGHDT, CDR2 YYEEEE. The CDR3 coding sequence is TGTGCCAGCAGCCCCACAGGGGACCGACGTGAAGCTTTCTTT. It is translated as CASSPTGDRREAFF.

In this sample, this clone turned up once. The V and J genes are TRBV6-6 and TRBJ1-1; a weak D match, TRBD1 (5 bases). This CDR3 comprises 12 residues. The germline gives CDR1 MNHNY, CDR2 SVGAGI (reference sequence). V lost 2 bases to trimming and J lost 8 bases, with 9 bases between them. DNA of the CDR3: TGTGCCAGCAGTTACGGTGGGACGGAAGCTTTCTTT. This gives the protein CASSYGGTEAFF.

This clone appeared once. The CDR3 region is CASSRRIPQGGEKLFF. The CDR3 region has the DNA TGTGCCAGCAGCCGACGGATCCCTCAGGGGGGTGAAAAACTGTTTTTT. V usage is TRBV7-9 and J usage is TRBJ1-4; 7 nucleotides line up with TRBD1. Germline CDR1 reads SEHNR; CDR2 reads FQNEAQ (reference sequence). The CDR3 sequence is 16 residues long. V was pared by 5 bases and J by 7 bases, with 13 bases of the junction left unmatched.

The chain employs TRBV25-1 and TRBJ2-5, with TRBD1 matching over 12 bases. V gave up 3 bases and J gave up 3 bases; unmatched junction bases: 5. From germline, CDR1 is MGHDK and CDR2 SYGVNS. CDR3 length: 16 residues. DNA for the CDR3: TGTGCCAGCAGTGACGGGGACAGGGGGCGGGAAGAGACCCAGTACTTC. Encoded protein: CASSDGDRGREETQYF.

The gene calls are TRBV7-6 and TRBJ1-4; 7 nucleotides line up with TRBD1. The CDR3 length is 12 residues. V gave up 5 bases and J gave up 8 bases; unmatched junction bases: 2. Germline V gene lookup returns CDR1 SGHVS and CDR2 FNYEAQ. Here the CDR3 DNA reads TGTGCCAGCAGCGAGACAGGGGAAAAACTGTTTTTT. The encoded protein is CASSETGEKLFF.

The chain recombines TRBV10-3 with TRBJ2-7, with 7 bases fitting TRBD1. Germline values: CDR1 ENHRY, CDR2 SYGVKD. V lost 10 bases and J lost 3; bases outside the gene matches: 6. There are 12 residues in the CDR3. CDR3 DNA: TGTGCCACCGGACAGGACCTCTACGAGCAGTACTTC. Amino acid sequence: CATGQDLYEQYF.

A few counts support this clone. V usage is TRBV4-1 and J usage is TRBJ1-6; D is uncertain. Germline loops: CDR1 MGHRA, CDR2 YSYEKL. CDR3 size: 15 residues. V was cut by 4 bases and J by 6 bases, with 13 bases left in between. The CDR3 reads CASSPNVVGNSPLHF. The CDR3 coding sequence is TGCGCCAGCAGCCCGAATGTGGTGGGTAATTCACCCCTCCACTTT.

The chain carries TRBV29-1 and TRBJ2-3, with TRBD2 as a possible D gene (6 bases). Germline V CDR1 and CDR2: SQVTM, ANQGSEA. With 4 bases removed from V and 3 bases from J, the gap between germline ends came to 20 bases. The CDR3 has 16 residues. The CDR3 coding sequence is TGCAGCGTTGTGCTAGGCGGGACGCACGGAACAGATACGCAGTATTTT. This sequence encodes CSVVLGGTHGTDTQYF.

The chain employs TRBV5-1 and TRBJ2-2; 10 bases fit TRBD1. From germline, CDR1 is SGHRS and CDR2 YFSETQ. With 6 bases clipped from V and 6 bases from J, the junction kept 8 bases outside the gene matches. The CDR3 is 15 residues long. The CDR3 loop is CASIAGTGVSGELFF. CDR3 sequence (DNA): TGCGCCAGCATCGCCGGGACAGGGGTGTCCGGGGAGCTGTTTTTT.

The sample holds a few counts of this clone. The CDR3 region is CASRVLGYEQYF. The DNA for the CDR3 is TGTGCCAGCAGGGTCCTGGGATACGAGCAGTACTTC. The rearrangement uses TRBV2 and TRBJ2-7; D unclear. Germline V gene data show CDR1 as SNHLY and CDR2 as FYNNEI. V lost 6 bases and J 4 bases, leaving 10 bases between the germline ends. This CDR3 is built from 12 residues.

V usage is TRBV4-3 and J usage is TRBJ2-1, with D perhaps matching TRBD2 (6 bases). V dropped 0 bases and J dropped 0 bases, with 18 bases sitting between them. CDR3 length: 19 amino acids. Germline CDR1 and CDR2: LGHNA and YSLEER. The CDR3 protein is CASSQDLLLGGGSYNEQFF. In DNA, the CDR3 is TGCGCCAGCAGCCAAGATCTTCTTTTGGGAGGTGGCTCCTACAATGAGCAGTTCTTC.

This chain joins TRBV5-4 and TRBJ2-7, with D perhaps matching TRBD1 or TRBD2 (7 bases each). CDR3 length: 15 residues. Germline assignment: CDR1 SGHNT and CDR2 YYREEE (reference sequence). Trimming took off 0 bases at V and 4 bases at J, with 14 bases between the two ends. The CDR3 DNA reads TGTGCCAGCAGCTTGGTCGCAGGGGGGGGGTACGAGCAGTACTTC. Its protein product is CASSLVAGGGYEQYF.

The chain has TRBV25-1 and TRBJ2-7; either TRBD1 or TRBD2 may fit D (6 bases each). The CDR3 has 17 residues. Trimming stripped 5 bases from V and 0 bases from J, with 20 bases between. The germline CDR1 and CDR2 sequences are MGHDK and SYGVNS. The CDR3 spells CASSPLTGGRLSYEQYF. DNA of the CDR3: TGTGCCAGCAGTCCCCTTACCGGGGGCAGGCTCTCCTACGAGCAGTACTTC.

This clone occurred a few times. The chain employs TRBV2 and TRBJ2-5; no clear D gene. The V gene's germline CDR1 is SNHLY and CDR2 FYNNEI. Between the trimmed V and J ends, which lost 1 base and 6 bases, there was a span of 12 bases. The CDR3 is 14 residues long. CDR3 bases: TGTGCCAGCAGTGAAGGGCCCAAGACGAAGACCCAGTACTTC. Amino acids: CASSEGPKTKTQYF. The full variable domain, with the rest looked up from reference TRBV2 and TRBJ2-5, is EPEVTQTPSHQVTQMGQEVILRCVPISNHLYFYWYRQILGQKVEFLVSFYNNEISEKSEIFDDQFSVERPDGSNFTLKIRSTKLEDSAMYFCASSEGPKTKTQYFGPGTRLLVL.

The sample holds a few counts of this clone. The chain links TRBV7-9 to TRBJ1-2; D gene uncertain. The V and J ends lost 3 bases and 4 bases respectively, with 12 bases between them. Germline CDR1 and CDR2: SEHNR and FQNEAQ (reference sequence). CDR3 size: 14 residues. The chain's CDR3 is CASSLIGDGYGYTF. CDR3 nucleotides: TGTGCCAGCAGCTTGATCGGGGATGGCTATGGCTACACCTTC. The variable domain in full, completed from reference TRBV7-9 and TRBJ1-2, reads DTGVSQNPRHKITKRGQNVTFRCDPISEHNRLYWYRQTLGQGPEFLTYFQNEAQLEKSRLLSDRFSAERPKGSFSTLEIQRTEQGDSAMYLCASSLIGDGYGYTFGSGTRLTVV.

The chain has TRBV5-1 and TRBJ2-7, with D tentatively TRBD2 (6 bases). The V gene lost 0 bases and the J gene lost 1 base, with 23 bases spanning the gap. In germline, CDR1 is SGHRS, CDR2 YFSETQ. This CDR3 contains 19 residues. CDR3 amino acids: CASSLDPAGPIDSSYEQYF. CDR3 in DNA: TGCGCCAGCAGCTTGGATCCAGCGGGCCCAATAGACTCTTCCTACGAGCAGTACTTC.

CDR3 DNA: TGTGCCAGCAGCTCGGGACCGAATAACTATGGCTACACCTTC. It codes for CASSSGPNNYGYTF. The chain recombines TRBV7-2 with TRBJ1-2, with TRBD1 as a possible D gene (5 bases). The CDR3 consists of 14 residues. The V end lost 4 bases, the J end lost 1 base, and 10 bases lay between the germline ends. Per germline, CDR1 SGHTA and CDR2 FQGNSA.

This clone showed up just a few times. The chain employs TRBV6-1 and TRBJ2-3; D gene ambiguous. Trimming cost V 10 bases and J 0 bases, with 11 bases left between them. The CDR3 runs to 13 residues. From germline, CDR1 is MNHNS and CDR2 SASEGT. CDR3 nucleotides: TGTGCCATCCGAGCTGGAAGCACAGATACGCAGTATTTT. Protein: CAIRAGSTDTQYF.

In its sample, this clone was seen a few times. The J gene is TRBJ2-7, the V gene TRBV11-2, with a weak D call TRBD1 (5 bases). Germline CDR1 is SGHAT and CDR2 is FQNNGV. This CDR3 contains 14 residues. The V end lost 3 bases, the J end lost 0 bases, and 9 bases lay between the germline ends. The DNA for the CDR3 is TGTGCCAGCAGCTTCACGACAGTCTCCTACGAGCAGTACTTC. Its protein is CASSFTTVSYEQYF.

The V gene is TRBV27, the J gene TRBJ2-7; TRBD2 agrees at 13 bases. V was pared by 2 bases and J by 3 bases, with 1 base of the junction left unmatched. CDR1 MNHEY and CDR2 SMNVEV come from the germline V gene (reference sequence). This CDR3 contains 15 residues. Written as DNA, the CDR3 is TGTGCCAGCAGTTTACGGACTAGCGGGAGCTACGAGCAGTACTTC. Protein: CASSLRTSGSYEQYF.